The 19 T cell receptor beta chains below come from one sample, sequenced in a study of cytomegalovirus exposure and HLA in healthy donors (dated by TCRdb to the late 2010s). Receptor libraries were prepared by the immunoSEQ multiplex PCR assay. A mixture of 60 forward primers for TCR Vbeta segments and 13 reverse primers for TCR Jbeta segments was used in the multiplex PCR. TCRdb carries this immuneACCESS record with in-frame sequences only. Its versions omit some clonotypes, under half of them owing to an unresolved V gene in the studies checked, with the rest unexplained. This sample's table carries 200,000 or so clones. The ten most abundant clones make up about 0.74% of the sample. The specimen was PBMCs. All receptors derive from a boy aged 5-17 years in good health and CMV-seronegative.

The CDR3 DNA reads TGTGCCAGCAGCGGACAGAGCAATGAGCAGTTCTTC. Translated, it gives CASSGQSNEQFF. The chain couples TRBV6-1 to TRBJ2-1, with D perhaps TRBD1 (6 bases). The CDR3 has 12 residues. Germline V CDR1 and CDR2: MNHNS, SASEGT. V was shortened by 6 bases and J by 6 bases, with 9 bases between the two germline ends.

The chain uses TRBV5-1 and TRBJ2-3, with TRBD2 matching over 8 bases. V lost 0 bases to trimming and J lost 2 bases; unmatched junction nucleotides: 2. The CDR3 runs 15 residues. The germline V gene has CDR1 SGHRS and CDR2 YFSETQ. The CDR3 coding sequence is TGCGCCAGCAGCTTGGACGGGGGGGACACAGATACGCAGTATTTT. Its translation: CASSLDGGDTDTQYF.

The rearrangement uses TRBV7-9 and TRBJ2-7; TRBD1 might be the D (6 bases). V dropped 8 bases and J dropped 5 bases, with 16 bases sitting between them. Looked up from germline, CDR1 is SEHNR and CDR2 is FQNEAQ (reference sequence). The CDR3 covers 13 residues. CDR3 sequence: CASGPSEGDEQYF. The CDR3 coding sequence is TGTGCCAGCGGACCATCAGAGGGGGACGAGCAGTACTTC.

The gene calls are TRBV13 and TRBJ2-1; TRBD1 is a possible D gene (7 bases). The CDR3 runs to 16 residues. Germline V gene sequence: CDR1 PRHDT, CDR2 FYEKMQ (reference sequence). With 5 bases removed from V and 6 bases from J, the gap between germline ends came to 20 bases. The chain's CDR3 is CASSPPSGGRGNEQFF. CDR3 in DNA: TGTGCCAGCAGCCCCCCCTCAGGGGGGCGCGGCAATGAGCAGTTCTTC.

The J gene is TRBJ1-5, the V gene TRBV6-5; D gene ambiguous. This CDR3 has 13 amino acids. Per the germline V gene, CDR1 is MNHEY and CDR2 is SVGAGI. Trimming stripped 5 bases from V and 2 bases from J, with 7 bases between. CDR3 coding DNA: TGTGCCAGCAGTCAAAATGGCAATCAGCCCCAGCATTTT. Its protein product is CASSQNGNQPQHF.

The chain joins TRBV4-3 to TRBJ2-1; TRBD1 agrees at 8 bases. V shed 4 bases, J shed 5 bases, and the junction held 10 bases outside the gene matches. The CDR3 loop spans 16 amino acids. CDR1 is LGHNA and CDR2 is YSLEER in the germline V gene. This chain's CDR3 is CASSPRGGQADNEQFF. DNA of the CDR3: TGCGCCAGCAGCCCCCGTGGGGGACAGGCGGACAATGAGCAGTTCTTC.

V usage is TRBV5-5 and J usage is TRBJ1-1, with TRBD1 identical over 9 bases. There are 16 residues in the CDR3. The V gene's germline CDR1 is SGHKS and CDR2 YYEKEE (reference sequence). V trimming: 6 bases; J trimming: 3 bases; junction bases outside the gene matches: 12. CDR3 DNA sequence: TGTGCCAGCACCCCTTTTGGACAGGGGCGCGACACTGAAGCTTTCTTT. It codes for CASTPFGQGRDTEAFF.

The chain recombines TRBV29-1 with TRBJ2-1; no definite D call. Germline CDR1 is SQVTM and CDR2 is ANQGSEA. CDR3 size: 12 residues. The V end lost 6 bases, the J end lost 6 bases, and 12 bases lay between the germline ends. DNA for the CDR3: TGCAGCGTCCGGTTCGCCGGCAATGAGCAGTTCTTC. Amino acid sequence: CSVRFAGNEQFF.

DNA for the CDR3: TGTGCCAGCAGCTCTTATCGAGCAAACTACGAGCAGTACTTC. Protein: CASSSYRANYEQYF. The V call is TRBV7-8, the J call TRBJ2-7, with D unclear. Deletions cut 4 bases from V and 3 bases from J, with 13 bases between. CDR3 length equals 14 residues. Looked up from germline, CDR1 is SGHVS and CDR2 is FQNEAQ.

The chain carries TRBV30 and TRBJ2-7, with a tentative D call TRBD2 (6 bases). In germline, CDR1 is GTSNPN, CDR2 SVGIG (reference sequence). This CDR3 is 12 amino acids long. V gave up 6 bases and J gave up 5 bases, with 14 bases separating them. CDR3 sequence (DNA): TGTGCCTGCCGGAGCGGCGGGAACGAGCAGTACTTC. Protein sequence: CACRSGGNEQYF.

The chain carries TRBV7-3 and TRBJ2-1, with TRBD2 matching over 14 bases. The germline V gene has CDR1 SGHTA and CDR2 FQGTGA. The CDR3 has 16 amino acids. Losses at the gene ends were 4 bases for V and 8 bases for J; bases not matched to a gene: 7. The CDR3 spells CASSWGLAGAVDEQFF. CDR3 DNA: TGTGCCAGCAGCTGGGGACTAGCGGGGGCGGTGGATGAGCAGTTCTTC.

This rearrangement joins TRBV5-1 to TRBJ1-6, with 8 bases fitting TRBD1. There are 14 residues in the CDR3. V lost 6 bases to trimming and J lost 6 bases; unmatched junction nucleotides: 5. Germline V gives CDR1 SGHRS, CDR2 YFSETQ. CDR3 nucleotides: TGCGCCAGCACCCCGGACAGGGCTAATTCACCCCTCCACTTT. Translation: CASTPDRANSPLHF. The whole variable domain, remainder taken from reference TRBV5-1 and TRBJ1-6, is KAGVTQTPRYLIKTRGQQVTLSCSPISGHRSVSWYQQTPGQGLQFLFEYFSETQRNKGNFPGRFSGRQFSNSRSEMNVSTLELGDSALYLCASTPDRANSPLHFGNGTRLTVT.

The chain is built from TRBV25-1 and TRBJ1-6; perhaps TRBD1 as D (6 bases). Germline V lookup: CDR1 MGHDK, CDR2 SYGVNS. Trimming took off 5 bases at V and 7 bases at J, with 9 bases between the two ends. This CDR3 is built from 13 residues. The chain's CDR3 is CASSHRVNSPLHF. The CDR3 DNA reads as TGTGCCAGCAGTCACAGGGTAAATTCACCCCTCCACTTT.

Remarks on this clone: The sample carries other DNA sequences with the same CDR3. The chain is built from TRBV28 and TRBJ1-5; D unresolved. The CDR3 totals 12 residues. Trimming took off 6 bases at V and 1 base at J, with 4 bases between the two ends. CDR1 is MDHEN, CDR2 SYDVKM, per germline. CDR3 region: CASRESNQPQHF. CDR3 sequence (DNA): TGTGCCAGCAGAGAGAGCAATCAGCCCCAGCATTTT.

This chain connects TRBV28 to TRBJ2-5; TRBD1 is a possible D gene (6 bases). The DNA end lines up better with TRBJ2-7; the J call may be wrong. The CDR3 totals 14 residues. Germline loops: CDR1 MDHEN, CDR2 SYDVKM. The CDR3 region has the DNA TGTGCCACCTATAACAGGGCAACTTCCTACGAGCAGTACTTC. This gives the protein CATYNRATSYEQYF.

The CDR3 sequence: CASSYSIGGNTEAFF. The CDR3 coding sequence is TGTGCCAGCAGTTACTCGATTGGGGGCAACACTGAAGCTTTCTTT. The chain has TRBV6-5 and TRBJ1-1, with D perhaps TRBD1 (6 bases). CDR1 is MNHEY and CDR2 is SVGAGI in the germline V gene. This CDR3 contains 15 residues. The V end was cut by 0 bases, the J end by 2 bases, with 10 bases between.

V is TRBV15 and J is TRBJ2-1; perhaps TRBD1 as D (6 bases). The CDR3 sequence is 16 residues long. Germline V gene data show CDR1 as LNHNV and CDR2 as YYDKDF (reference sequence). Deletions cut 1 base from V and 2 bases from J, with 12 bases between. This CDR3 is CATSRGSQGTYNEQFF. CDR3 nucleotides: TGTGCCACCAGCAGAGGGTCCCAGGGGACCTACAATGAGCAGTTCTTC.

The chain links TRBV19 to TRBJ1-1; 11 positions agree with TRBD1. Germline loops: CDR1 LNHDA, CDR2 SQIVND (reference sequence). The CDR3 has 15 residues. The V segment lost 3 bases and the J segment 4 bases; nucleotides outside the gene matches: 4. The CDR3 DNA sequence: TGTGCCAGTAGTATCGGGACAGGGGGGCTCACTGAAGCTTTCTTT. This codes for CASSIGTGGLTEAFF.

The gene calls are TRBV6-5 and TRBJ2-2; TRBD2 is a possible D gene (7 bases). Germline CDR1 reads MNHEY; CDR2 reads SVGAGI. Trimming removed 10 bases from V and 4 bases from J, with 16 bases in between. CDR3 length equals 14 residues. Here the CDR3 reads CATRRGGGTGELFF. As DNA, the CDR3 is TGTGCCACACGTCGGGGAGGGGGCACCGGGGAGCTGTTTTTT.